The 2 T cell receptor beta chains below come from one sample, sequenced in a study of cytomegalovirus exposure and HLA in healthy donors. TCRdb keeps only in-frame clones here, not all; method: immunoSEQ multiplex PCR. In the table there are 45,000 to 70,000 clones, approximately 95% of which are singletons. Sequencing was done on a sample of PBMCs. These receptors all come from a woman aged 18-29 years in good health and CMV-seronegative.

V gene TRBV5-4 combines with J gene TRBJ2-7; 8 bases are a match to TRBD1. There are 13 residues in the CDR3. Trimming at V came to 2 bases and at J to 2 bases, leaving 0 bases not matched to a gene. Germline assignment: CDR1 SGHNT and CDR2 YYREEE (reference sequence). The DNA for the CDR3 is TGTGCCAGCAGCTTACAGGGGGCCTACGAGCAGTACGTC. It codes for CASSLQGAYEQYV.

The CDR3 loop reads CAISGTGAPNYGYTF. The CDR3 DNA is TGTGCCATCAGTGGGACAGGGGCGCCCAACTATGGCTACACCTTC. The chain couples TRBV10-3 to TRBJ1-2, with 9 bases aligning to TRBD1. The CDR3 is 15 residues long. Losses at the gene ends were 4 bases for V and 2 bases for J; bases not matched to a gene: 5. The germline CDR1 and CDR2 sequences are ENHRY and SYGVKD.